This entry lists 9 T cell receptor beta chains sequenced from one sample in a study of glioma-infiltrating T cells after dendritic cell vaccination. Sample time point: after dendritic cell vaccination, including at tumor progression/relapse. The protocol was immunoSEQ multiplex PCR, while the TCRdb copy is restricted to in-frame clones and leaves out a portion. The repertoire holds about 91,000 clones, with 75% to 85% as singletons. The sequencing used blood, collected after dendritic cell vaccination. These TCRs come from a human donor with glioblastoma.

The J gene is TRBJ2-2, the V gene TRBV29-1; perhaps TRBD1 as D (5 bases). V lost 4 bases to trimming and J lost 6 bases, with 18 bases between them. Germline V lookup: CDR1 SQVTM, CDR2 ANQGSEA. The CDR3 is 15 amino acids. The CDR3 DNA follows: TGCAGCGTTGGAGCAGTGGGGATAGGGGCCGGGGAGCTGTTTTTT. Its protein is CSVGAVGIGAGELFF.

V gene TRBV2 combines with J gene TRBJ1-1, with TRBD1 as a possible D gene (6 bases). This CDR3 is built from 15 residues. The ends were cut back, 4 bases at V and 1 base at J, with 13 bases in the middle. Germline loops: CDR1 SNHLY, CDR2 FYNNEI. The CDR3: CASSAPPGQNTEAFF. CDR3 DNA: TGTGCCAGCAGTGCACCTCCGGGACAGAACACTGAAGCTTTCTTT.

The V gene is TRBV11-2, the J gene TRBJ2-1; possible D gene TRBD1, 6 bases. Trimming removed 1 base from V and 7 bases from J, with 17 bases in between. Germline CDR1 is SGHAT and CDR2 is FQNNGV. The CDR3 covers 16 residues. For the CDR3, the DNA is TGTGCCAGCAGCTTAGGTCAGGGGAACATTGGAAATGAGCAGTTCTTC. Protein product: CASSLGQGNIGNEQFF.

V usage is TRBV6-1 and J usage is TRBJ2-2; 7 bases agree with TRBD1. Germline lookup yields CDR1 MNHNS and CDR2 SASEGT. V gave up 1 base and J gave up 3 bases; unmatched junction bases: 2. The CDR3 totals 15 residues. This CDR3 is CASSEGGGHTGELFF. In DNA, the CDR3 is TGTGCCAGCAGTGAAGGAGGGGGCCACACCGGGGAGCTGTTTTTT.

This chain joins TRBV28 and TRBJ2-1; 14 nucleotides match TRBD2. The CDR3 runs 13 residues. The V segment lost 6 bases and the J segment 14 bases; nucleotides outside the gene matches: 6. Germline CDR1 MDHEN, CDR2 SYDVKM. The chain's CDR3 is CASSRLAGGIKFF. The CDR3 nucleotides read TGTGCCAGCAGCCGACTAGCGGGAGGGATAAAGTTCTTC.

In DNA, the CDR3 is TGCGCCAGCAGCCAGGTCCCGACAGGGGCCATATATGGCTACACCTTC. Amino acid sequence: CASSQVPTGAIYGYTF. The genes are TRBV4-1 and TRBJ1-2; 8 nucleotides match TRBD1. Germline values: CDR1 MGHRA, CDR2 YSYEKL. The CDR3 sequence is 16 residues long. V was pared by 3 bases and J by 5 bases, with 11 bases of the junction left unmatched.

The V call is TRBV30, the J call TRBJ2-1, with D unclear. CDR1 is GTSNPN, CDR2 SVGIG, per germline (reference sequence). This CDR3 has 13 residues. V was cut by 7 bases and J by 6 bases, with 16 bases left in between. CDR3 region: CALQRLASNEQFF. In nucleotides, the CDR3 is TGTGCCTTACAACGATTGGCAAGCAATGAGCAGTTCTTC. Full variable domain (outside the CDR3, taken from reference TRBV30 and TRBJ2-1): SQTIHQWPATLVQPVGSPLSLECTVEGTSNPNLYWYRQAAGRGLQLLFYSVGIGQISSEVPQNLSASRPQDRQFILSSKKLLLSDSGFYLCALQRLASNEQFFGPGTRLTVL.

The table lists this clone with a few counts. J is TRBJ1-5 and V is TRBV28, with 12 bases identical to TRBD1. CDR3 length equals 16 residues. Trimming at V came to 8 bases and at J to 1 base, leaving 6 bases not matched to a gene. Germline-derived CDR1 and CDR2 are MDHEN and SYDVKM. CDR3 bases: TGTGCCAGCCGGGACAGGGGGCCCGGGAGCAATCAGCCCCAGCATTTT. It is translated as CASRDRGPGSNQPQHF.

The rearrangement links TRBV28 to TRBJ2-7; TRBD2 is a possible D gene (7 bases). The germline CDR1 and CDR2 sequences are MDHEN and SYDVKM. The CDR3 is made up of 14 amino acids. Trimming cost V 5 bases and J 3 bases, with 14 bases left between them. The CDR3 spells CASSRGGINYEQYV. The CDR3 nucleotides are TGTGCCAGCAGTAGGGGGGGGATCAACTACGAGCAGTACGTC.